The clone carrying this T cell receptor beta chain has only one observation. The source of the sample is a study of control samples from healthy donors and cancer patients. Only in-frame clones appear in the TCRdb table, and some are missing; sequencing was by immunoSEQ multiplex PCR. The sample holds 150,000 to 200,000 clones, about 87% seen once. Sequencing used blood. The TCR sequence derives from a man aged 25 to 40 in good health.

In DNA, the CDR3 is TGTGCCAGCAGTTACACAGGGGCCTTGAACACTGAAGCTTTCTTT. Its translation: CASSYTGALNTEAFF. The V call is TRBV6-5, the J call TRBJ1-1; 7 bases fit TRBD1. This CDR3 has 15 amino acids. The junction had 3 bases not matched to a gene; V was cut back by 2 bases and J by 0 bases. Germline V gives CDR1 MNHEY, CDR2 SVGAGI.